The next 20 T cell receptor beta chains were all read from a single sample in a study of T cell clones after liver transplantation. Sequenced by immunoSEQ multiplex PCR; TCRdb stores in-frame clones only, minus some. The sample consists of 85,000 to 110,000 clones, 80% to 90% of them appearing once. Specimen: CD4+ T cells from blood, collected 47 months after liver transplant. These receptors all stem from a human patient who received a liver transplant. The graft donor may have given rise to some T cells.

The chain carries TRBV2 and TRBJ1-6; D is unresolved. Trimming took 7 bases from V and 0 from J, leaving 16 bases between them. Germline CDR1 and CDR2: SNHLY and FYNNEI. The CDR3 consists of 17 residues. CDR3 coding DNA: TGTGCCAGCATGGGCGGTGGGAGAGTCTCCTATAATTCACCCCTCCACTTT. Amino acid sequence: CASMGGGRVSYNSPLHF.

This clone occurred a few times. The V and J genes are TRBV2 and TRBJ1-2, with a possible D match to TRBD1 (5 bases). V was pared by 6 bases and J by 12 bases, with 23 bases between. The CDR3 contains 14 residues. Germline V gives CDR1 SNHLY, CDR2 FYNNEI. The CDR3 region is CASSDPGTPSRDTF. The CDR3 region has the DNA TGTGCCAGCAGCGACCCTGGGACTCCGAGTCGGGACACCTTC. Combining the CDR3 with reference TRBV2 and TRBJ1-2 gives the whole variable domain EPEVTQTPSHQVTQMGQEVILRCVPISNHLYFYWYRQILGQKVEFLVSFYNNEISEKSEIFDDQFSVERPDGSNFTLKIRSTKLEDSAMYFCASSDPGTPSRDTFGSGTRLTVV.

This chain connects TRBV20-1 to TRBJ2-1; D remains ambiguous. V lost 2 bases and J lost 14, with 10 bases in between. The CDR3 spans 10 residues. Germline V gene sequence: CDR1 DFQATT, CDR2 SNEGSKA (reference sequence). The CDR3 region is CSARTDWEFF. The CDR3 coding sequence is TGCAGTGCTAGAACCGACTGGGAGTTCTTC.

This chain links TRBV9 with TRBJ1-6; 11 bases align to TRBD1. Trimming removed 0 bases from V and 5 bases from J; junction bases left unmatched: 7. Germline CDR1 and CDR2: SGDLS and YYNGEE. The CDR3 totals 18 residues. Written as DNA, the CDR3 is TGTGCCAGCAGCGTAGGGTTGATGGGACAGGGGGATAATTCACCCCTCCACTTT. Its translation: CASSVGLMGQGDNSPLHF.

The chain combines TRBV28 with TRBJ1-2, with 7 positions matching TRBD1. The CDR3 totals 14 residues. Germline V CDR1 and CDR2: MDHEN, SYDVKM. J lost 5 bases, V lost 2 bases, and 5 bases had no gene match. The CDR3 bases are TGTGCCAGCAGTTTACTCCAGGGGGGGTATGGCTACACCTTC. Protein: CASSLLQGGYGYTF.

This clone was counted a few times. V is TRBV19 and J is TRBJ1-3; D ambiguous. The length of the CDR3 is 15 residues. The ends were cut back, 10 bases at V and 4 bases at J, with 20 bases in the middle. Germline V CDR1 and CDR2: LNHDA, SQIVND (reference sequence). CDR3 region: CAISREALPGNTIYF. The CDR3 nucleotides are TGTGCCATCTCAAGGGAGGCTCTACCCGGAAACACCATATATTTT.

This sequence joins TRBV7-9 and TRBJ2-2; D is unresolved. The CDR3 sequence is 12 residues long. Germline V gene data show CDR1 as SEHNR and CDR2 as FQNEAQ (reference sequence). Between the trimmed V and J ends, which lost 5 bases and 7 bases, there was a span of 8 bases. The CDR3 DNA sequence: TGTGCCAGCAGCCCACACGGCGGGGAGCTGTTTTTT. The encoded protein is CASSPHGGELFF.

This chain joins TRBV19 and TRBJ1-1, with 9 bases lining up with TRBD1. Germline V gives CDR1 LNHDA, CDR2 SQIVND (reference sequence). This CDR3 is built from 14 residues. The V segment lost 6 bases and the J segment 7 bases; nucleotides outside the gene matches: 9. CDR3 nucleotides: TGTGCCAGTAGCACTTATGAGACAGGGGGTGAAGCTTTCTTT. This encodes CASSTYETGGEAFF.

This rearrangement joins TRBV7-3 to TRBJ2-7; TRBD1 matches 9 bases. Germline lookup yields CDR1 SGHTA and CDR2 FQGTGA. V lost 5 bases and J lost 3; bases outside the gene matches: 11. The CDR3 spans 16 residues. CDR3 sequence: CASSPHRTGVYYEQYF. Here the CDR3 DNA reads TGTGCCAGCAGCCCCCACAGGACAGGGGTCTACTACGAGCAGTACTTC. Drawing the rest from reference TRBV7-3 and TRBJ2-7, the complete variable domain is GAGVSQTPSNKVTEKGKYVELRCDPISGHTALYWYRQSLGQGPEFLIYFQGTGAADDSGLPNDRFFAVRPEGSVSTLKIQRTERGDSAVYLCASSPHRTGVYYEQYFGPGTRLTVT.

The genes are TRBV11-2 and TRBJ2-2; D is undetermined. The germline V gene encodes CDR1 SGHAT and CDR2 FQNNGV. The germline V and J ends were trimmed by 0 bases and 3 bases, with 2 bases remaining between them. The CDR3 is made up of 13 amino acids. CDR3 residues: CASSLDHTGELFF. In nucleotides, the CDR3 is TGTGCCAGCAGCTTAGATCACACCGGGGAGCTGTTTTTT.

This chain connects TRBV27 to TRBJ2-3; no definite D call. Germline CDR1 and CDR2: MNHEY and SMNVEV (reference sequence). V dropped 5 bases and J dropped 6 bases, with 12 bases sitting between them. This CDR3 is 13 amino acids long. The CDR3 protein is CASSRQVADTQYF. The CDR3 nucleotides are TGTGCCAGCAGTCGGCAGGTCGCGGATACGCAGTATTTT.

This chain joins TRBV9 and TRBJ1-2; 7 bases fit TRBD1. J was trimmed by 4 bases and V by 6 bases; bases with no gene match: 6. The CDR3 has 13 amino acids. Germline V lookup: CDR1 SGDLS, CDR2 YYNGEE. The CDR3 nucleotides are TGTGCCAGCAACCTACAGGGGTCCTATGGCTACACCTTC. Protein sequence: CASNLQGSYGYTF.

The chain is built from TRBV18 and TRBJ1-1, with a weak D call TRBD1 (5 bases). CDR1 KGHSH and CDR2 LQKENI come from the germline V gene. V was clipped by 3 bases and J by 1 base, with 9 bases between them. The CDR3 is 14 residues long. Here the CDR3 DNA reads TGTGCCAGCTCACCCGGGGGAGGGAACACTGAAGCTTTCTTT. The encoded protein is CASSPGGGNTEAFF.

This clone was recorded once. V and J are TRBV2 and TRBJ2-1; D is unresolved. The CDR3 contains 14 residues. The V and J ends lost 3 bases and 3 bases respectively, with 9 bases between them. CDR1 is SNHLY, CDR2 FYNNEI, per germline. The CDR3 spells CASSDPDNYNEQFF. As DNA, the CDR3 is TGTGCCAGCAGTGACCCAGACAACTACAATGAGCAGTTCTTC.

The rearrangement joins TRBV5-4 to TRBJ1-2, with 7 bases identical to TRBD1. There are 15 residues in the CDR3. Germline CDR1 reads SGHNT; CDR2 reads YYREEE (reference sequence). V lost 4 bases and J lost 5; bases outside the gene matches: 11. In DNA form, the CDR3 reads TGTGCCAGCAGCCAAGATTTTGGACAGGTTTATGGCTACACCTTC. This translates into CASSQDFGQVYGYTF.

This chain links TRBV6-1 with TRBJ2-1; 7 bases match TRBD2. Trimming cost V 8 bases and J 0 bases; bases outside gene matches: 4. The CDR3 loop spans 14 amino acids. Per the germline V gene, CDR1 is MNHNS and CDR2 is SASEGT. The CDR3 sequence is CASLSGDSYNEQFF. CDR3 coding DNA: TGTGCCAGCCTAAGCGGGGACTCCTACAATGAGCAGTTCTTC.

The CDR3 nucleotides are TGTGCCAGCTCACTGCTCGACAGGAATAGTTATAGCAATCAGCCCCAGCATTTT. Translated, it gives CASSLLDRNSYSNQPQHF. The chain joins TRBV18 to TRBJ1-5; maybe TRBD1 (6 bases). Trimming took 4 bases from V and 0 from J, leaving 19 bases between them. Germline lookup yields CDR1 KGHSH and CDR2 LQKENI. The CDR3 is 18 residues long.

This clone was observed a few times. The CDR3 region has the DNA TGTGCCAGCAACGTTGTCGCTAGCGGGTCCTACGAGCAGTACTTC. Its translation: CASNVVASGSYEQYF. V and J are TRBV2 and TRBJ2-7, with 8 nucleotides matching TRBD2. The CDR3 consists of 15 residues. The ends lost 7 bases at V and 1 base at J; junction bases unmatched: 9. From germline, CDR1 is SNHLY and CDR2 FYNNEI.

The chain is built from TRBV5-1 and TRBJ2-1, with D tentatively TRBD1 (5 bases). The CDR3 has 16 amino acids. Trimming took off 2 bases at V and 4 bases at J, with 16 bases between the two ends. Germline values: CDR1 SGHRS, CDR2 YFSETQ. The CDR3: CASSLGDSSFYNEQFF. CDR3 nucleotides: TGCGCCAGCAGCTTAGGCGACAGTTCTTTTTACAATGAGCAGTTCTTC.

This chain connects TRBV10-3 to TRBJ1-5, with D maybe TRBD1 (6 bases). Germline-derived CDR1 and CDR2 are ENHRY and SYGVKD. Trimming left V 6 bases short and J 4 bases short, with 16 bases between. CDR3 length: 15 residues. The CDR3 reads CAISRGGFGNQPQHF. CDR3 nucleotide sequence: TGTGCCATCAGCAGGGGAGGGTTCGGGAATCAGCCCCAGCATTTT.